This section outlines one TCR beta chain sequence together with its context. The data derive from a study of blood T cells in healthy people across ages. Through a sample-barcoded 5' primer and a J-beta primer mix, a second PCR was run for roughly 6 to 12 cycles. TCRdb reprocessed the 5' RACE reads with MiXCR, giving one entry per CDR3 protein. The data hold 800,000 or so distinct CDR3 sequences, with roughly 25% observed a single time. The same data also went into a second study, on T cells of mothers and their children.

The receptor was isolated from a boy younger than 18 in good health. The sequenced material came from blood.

CDR3 nucleotides: TGTGCCAGCAGCCCCGGGGCTTTTATGGGAGAGACCCAGTACTTC. It yields the protein CASSPGAFMGETQYF. The chain combines TRBV11-2 with TRBJ2-5; D tentatively reads TRBD1 or TRBD2 (5 bases each). The V end was cut by 5 bases, the J end by 4 bases, with 17 bases between. This CDR3 contains 15 residues. Germline-derived CDR1 and CDR2 are SGHAT and FQNNGV.